This T cell receptor (beta chain) was found in a study of T cell repertoires in aging, cancer and after chemotherapy. Rearranged V-D-J TRB sequences were amplified with a mixed TRB-A/B primer pool. A single record per CDR3 protein comes from TCRdb applying MiXCR to the multiplex PCR reads. This sample has 9,500 to 15,000 distinct CDR3 sequences, with 31% found just once. Peripheral blood genomic DNA, not sorted cells or RNA, was the template. In germline, CDR1 is MGHRA, CDR2 YSYEKL. V was clipped by 1 base and J by 8 bases; unmatched bases: 5. CDR3 length: 15 amino acids. Sequenced: blood. The TCR originated in a human donor in good health. The donor label of this sample is uncertain. The rearrangement links TRBV4-1 to TRBJ1-6, with 7 bases matching TRBD1. The DNA of the CDR3 is TGCGCCAGCAGCCAAGGGACAGGCACGGATTCACCCCTCCACTTT. Translation: CASSQGTGTDSPLHF.